This T cell receptor beta chain was profiled in a study of Ad26.COV2.S vaccination and SARS-CoV-2 variants. Treatment defined: 19 received Ad26.COV2.S at low or high dose, single or two shots; 5 received placebo; per-sample allocation not given. Day 63 following the first vaccine or placebo injection was when the samples were taken. Produced via immunoSEQ multiplex PCR; TCRdb's table is partial and in-frame only. The data contain around 450,000 clones, over 75% of them singletons. The TCR was taken from a person aged 18 to 65 who received the Ad26.COV2.S COVID-19 vaccine or a placebo. Sequencing was performed on peripheral blood, taken in a trial of Ad26.COV2.S vaccine versus placebo.

In DNA, the CDR3 is TGTGCCAGCGGCGTCCGATCCTACGAGCAGTACTTC. This codes for CASGVRSYEQYF. The rearrangement uses TRBV27 and TRBJ2-7; D not certain. V was clipped by 8 bases and J by 1 base, with 9 bases between them. Germline lookup yields CDR1 MNHEY and CDR2 SMNVEV (reference sequence). This CDR3 has 12 amino acids.